This entry lists 8 T cell receptor beta chains sequenced from one sample in a study of regulatory T cells in long-lasting Graves disease. Time point defined: newly diagnosed GD, antithyroid drugs for less than 3 months. The TCR library was made from RNA extracted from PBMCs. For TCR beta, libraries came from iRepertoire HTBI primers and Arm-PCR of CDR3 regions. TCRdb re-called the multiplex PCR reads with MiXCR, one entry per CDR3 protein. Counted here are 320,000 or so distinct CDR3 sequences, 15% to 20% occurring once; the ten biggest clones make up less than 40%. Sequences were derived from peripheral blood mononuclear cells (PBMCs), sampled at new diagnosis, from a patient treated with antithyroid drugs. The receptors come from a female donor with Graves disease.

This clonotype has just a few counts. The chain carries TRBV18 and TRBJ2-7; possibly TRBD1 or TRBD2 for D (6 bases each). The CDR3 is 14 residues long. Trimming left V 3 bases short and J 6 bases short, with 15 bases between. Germline values: CDR1 KGHSH, CDR2 LQKENI. Written as DNA, the CDR3 is TGTGCCAGCTCACCTCCGGGGGCCTTTGGCGAGCAGTACTTC. It is translated as CASSPPGAFGEQYF.

This clonotype occurred many times. The chain uses TRBV12-3 or TRBV12-4 and TRBJ2-3, with TRBD2 identical over 7 bases. The junction had 4 bases not matched to a gene; V was cut back by 5 bases and J by 2 bases. The CDR3 contains 14 residues. CDR3 protein: CASSLAGATDTQYF. The CDR3 coding sequence is TGTGCCAGCAGTCTCGCGGGAGCCACAGATACGCAGTATTTT.

This clonotype was seen only a few times. At one end, the junction sequence differs from germline, possibly due to a read error. The rearrangement joins TRBV7-7 to TRBJ2-1, with 10 bases lining up with TRBD2. This CDR3 contains 16 residues. CDR1 and CDR2 from the germline V gene are SSHAT and FNYEAQ (reference sequence). CDR3 loop: CASSPRTSGAYNEQFF. Here the CDR3 DNA reads TGTGCTAGCAGCCCCAGGACTAGCGGAGCCTACAATGAGCAGTTCTTC.

This clonotype came up many times. The chain recombines TRBV20-1 with TRBJ1-1; D is unclear. The CDR3 length is 14 residues. Trimming cost V 6 bases and J 3 bases, with 17 bases left between them. Germline lookup yields CDR1 DFQATT and CDR2 SNEGSKA (reference sequence). CDR3 region: CSALKVLGYTEAFF. In DNA, the CDR3 is TGCAGTGCCCTAAAGGTCCTGGGTTACACTGAAGCTTTCTTT.

This clonotype was seen many times. The CDR3: CATKIGGAGGYTF. CDR3 DNA sequence: TGTGCCACCAAAATAGGAGGCGCAGGTGGCTACACCTTC. The V gene is TRBV27, the J gene TRBJ1-2; D remains unclear. Trimming pared 10 bases from V and 7 bases from J, leaving 19 bases between. This CDR3 is 13 amino acids long. The germline gives CDR1 MNHEY, CDR2 SMNVEV (reference sequence).

This clonotype was recorded many times. The rearrangement links TRBV4-2 to TRBJ1-1, with 7 bases lining up with TRBD1. The V gene end was trimmed by 0 bases and the J gene end by 2 bases; junction bases not matched to a gene: 3. The CDR3 loop spans 15 amino acids. In germline, CDR1 is LGHNA, CDR2 YNFKEQ. CDR3: CASSQDGTDNTEAFF. CDR3 DNA: TGTGCCAGCAGCCAAGACGGGACAGATAACACTGAAGCTTTCTTT.

The chain couples TRBV29-1 to TRBJ2-7, with 10 bases fitting TRBD1. CDR1 and CDR2 from the germline V gene are SQVTM and ANQGSEA. After removal of 1 base from V and 3 bases from J, the junction contained 12 bases not matched to a gene. The CDR3 has 17 amino acids. The CDR3 is CSVEASQTGGGYYEQYF. The DNA for the CDR3 is TGCAGCGTTGAAGCTTCTCAGACAGGGGGCGGCTACTACGAGCAGTACTTC.

This clonotype has at least ten counts. The chain links TRBV2 to TRBJ1-3; 8 bases match TRBD1. The CDR3 spans 17 residues. CDR1 and CDR2 (germline): SNHLY, FYNNEI. J was trimmed by 0 bases and V by 4 bases; bases with no gene match: 8. CDR3 in amino acids: CASSVLGQASSGNTIYF. In nucleotides, the CDR3 is TGTGCCAGCAGTGTCTTGGGACAGGCTAGCTCTGGAAACACCATATATTTT. The variable domain in full, with the rest retrieved from reference TRBV2 and TRBJ1-3, is EPEVTQTPSHQVTQMGQEVILRCVPISNHLYFYWYRQILGQKVEFLVSFYNNEISEKSEIFDDQFSVERPDGSNFTLKIRSTKLEDSAMYFCASSVLGQASSGNTIYFGEGSWLTVV.